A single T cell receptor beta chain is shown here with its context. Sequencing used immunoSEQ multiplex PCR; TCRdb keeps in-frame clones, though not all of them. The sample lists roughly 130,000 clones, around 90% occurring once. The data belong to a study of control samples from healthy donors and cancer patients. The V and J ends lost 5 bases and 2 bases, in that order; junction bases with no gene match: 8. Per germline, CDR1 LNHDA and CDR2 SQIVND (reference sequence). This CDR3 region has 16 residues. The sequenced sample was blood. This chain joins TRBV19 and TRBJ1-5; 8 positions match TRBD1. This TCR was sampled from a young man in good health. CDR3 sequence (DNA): TGTGCCAGTAGTGCTAGACAGGGGTTGGGCAATCAGCCCCAGCATTTT. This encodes CASSARQGLGNQPQHF. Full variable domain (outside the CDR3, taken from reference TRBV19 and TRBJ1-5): DGGITQSPKYLFRKEGQNVTLSCEQNLNHDAMYWYRQDPGQGLRLIYYSQIVNDFQKGDIAEGYSVSREKKESFPLTVTSAQKNPTAFYLCASSARQGLGNQPQHFGDGTRLSIL.